This T cell receptor beta chain is from a study of cytomegalovirus exposure and HLA in healthy donors. A multiplex PCR was run with 60 Vbeta primers and 13 Jbeta primers. Method: immunoSEQ multiplex PCR; TCRdb's copy keeps in-frame clones and lacks some. The data show under 150,000 clones, roughly 80% seen once. V was cut by 7 bases and J by 5 bases, with 20 bases left in between. The CDR3 has 15 amino acids. Germline-derived CDR1 and CDR2 are ENHRY and SYGVKD. The sample was PBMCs. This clonotype was obtained from a male donor in good health and CMV-seronegative. The V call is TRBV10-3, the J call TRBJ1-1; possibly TRBD1 for D (5 bases). CDR3 region: CAIKKGGREETEAFF. CDR3 bases: TGTGCCATCAAAAAGGGCGGCAGGGAAGAGACTGAAGCTTTCTTT.